These T cell receptor beta chains were read from a single sample in a study of T cell repertoires in cytomegalovirus infection. Via MiXCR, TCRdb re-called the reads, giving one row per CDR3 protein. The sample has roughly 600,000 distinct CDR3 sequences, roughly 24% seen once. The sequenced sample was CD8+ T cells from PBMCs. These TCRs come from a human donor in good health (CMV status not recorded). Some clones in this sample may be carry-over from other donors' samples. Both conserved end residues are part of each CDR3. Part of the rows lack a size; the others show once, few, many or a class for expanded clones.

-,TRBV28,CASTPWDSLNEKLFF
-,TRBV6-2/TRBV6-3,CASSISAREAFF
-,TRBV29-1,CSVELGTEAFF
-,TRBV13,CASSRDTCEQYF
few,TRBV12-3/TRBV12-4,CASSSDGLGGNQPQHF
-,TRBV7-9,CASSLEGEYNEQFF
-,TRBV29-1,CSVEDGFGNEQFF
-,TRBV4-1,CASSSGDDATNEKLFF
-,TRBV20-1,CSARVLAGGHEQFF
few,TRBV14,CASSQPGGDTQYF
-,TRBV7-9,CASSLETGGIEQFF
few,TRBV9,CASSVSEMNTEAFF
-,TRBV6-2/TRBV6-3,CASRKTAYNEQFF
-,TRBV6-6,CASSYSVEAGGTDTQYF
-,TRBV29-1,CSVEGGNKQFF
-,TRBV12-3/TRBV12-4,CASSDRGENTEAFF
many,TRBV6-6,CASSRGQGRETQYF
-,TRBV20-1,CSARDFARASVYNEQFF
-,TRBV23-1,CASPRGETGELFF
many,TRBV7-2,CASSRAGVYNEQFF
-,TRBV9,CASNDREGYTF
few,TRBV29-1,CSVRQGSYYGYTF
-,TRBV29-1,CRVTSSGELFF
-,TRBV29-1,CSVEELAGGMENTGELFF
-,TRBV4-1,CASSSNSWGTDTQYF
-,TRBV7-9,CAGADGNTEAFF
-,TRBV7-8,CASTPGGRGGEQYF
-,TRBV29-1,CSASTGGSVAFF
many,TRBV7-6,CASSLNFVTGTYTDTQYF
few,TRBV27,CASSQLAVGELFF
few,TRBV28,CASSFPGTPNYGYTF
-,TRBV6-6,CVSRRRTGRFYEQYF
-,TRBV19,CASSITGDQETQYF
-,TRBV2,CASSFMTGTSTDTQYF
few,TRBV29-1,CSASTGRTSNYGYTF
many,TRBV12-5,CASGTVEKTQYF
few,TRBV7-9,CASNLPARLYF
-,TRBV11-2,CASSLSRLAGYQETQYF
-,TRBV5-6,CVSSLGGSYNEQFF
-,TRBV7-9,CASALSGTGGHEQYF
many,TRBV7-9,CASSGSNGYTF
few,TRBV12-3/TRBV12-4,CASSSGGQKLFF
many,TRBV7-9,CASSLGEHNEQFF
-,TRBV7-9,CASSAQEGYTF
few,TRBV7-3,CASSLLGGGTYNEQFF
-,TRBV29-1,CSVAVPGAFF
-,TRBV10-3,CAIIGTGGSGNTIYF
-,TRBV6-5,CASSFLPGSETQYF
few,TRBV28,CASSIFPDRGRNQPQHF
few,TRBV7-8,CASSFRLGGGAGELFF
-,TRBV27,CASSLYPGTDQPQHF
many,TRBV12-3/TRBV12-4,CASSFAGLSYNEQFF
-,TRBV6-2/TRBV6-3,CASSYRANTEAFF
few,TRBV20-1,CSATGTGDFYGYTF
many,TRBV6-6,CASSYSRPDTQYF